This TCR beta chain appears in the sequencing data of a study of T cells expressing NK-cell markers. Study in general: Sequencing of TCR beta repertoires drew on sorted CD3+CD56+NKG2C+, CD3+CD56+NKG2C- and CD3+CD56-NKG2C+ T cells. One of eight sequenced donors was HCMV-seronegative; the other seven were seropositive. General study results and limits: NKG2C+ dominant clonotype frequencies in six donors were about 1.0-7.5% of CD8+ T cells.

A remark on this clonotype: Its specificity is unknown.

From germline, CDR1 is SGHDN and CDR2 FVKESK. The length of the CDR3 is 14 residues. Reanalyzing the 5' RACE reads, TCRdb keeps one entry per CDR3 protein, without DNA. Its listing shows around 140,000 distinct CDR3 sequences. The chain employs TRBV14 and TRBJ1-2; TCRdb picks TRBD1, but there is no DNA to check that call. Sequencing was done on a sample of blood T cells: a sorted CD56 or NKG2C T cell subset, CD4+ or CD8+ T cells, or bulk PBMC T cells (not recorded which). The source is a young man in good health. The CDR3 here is CASSPRGRPYGYTF.